Listed below are T cell receptor beta chains from one sample, sequenced in a study of Ad26.COV2.S vaccination and SARS-CoV-2 variants. Produced via immunoSEQ multiplex PCR; TCRdb's table is partial and in-frame only. The sample consists of approximately 350,000 clones, around 87% of them appearing once. Source: peripheral blood, taken in a trial of Ad26.COV2.S vaccine versus placebo. All receptors derive from a person between 18 and 65 years old who received the Ad26.COV2.S COVID-19 vaccine or a placebo. The CDR3 runs from the conserved cysteine through the conserved F or W. The order of the fields is J gene, D gene, clone size, V gene, CDR3 length, CDR3 protein, CDR3 DNA. D genes are given only for firm matches. A clone size is listed for some rows: how often the clone was seen (once, few, many), or a class if it is expanded.

j_call: TRBJ1-2; d_call: .; clone_size: .; v_call: TRBV10-2; cdr3_length: 16; cdr3_aa: CASSEYRTDHNYGYTF; cdr3_nt: TGCGCCAGCAGTGAGTACCGGACAGACCATAACTATGGCTACACCTTC
j_call: TRBJ2-3; d_call: .; clone_size: .; v_call: TRBV5-4; cdr3_length: 15; cdr3_aa: CASSLETLRTDTQYF; cdr3_nt: TGTGCCAGCAGCTTGGAGACCCTCCGCACAGATACGCAGTATTTT
j_call: TRBJ1-1; d_call: .; clone_size: .; v_call: TRBV6-2/TRBV6-3; cdr3_length: 14; cdr3_aa: CASSFTVQNTEAFF; cdr3_nt: TGTGCCAGCAGTTTCACCGTTCAGAACACTGAAGCTTTCTTT
j_call: TRBJ2-1; d_call: .; clone_size: .; v_call: TRBV7-2; cdr3_length: 13; cdr3_aa: CASSLVPGGEQFF; cdr3_nt: TGTGCCAGCAGCTTAGTACCGGGTGGTGAGCAGTTCTTC
j_call: TRBJ2-2; d_call: TRBD1; clone_size: .; v_call: TRBV7-3; cdr3_length: 13; cdr3_aa: CASSSTGAGELFF; cdr3_nt: TGTGCCAGCAGCTCCACAGGGGCCGGGGAGCTGTTTTTT
j_call: TRBJ1-6; d_call: .; clone_size: .; v_call: TRBV30; cdr3_length: 14; cdr3_aa: CAWAQELYNSPLHF; cdr3_nt: TGTGCCTGGGCGCAGGAACTCTATAATTCACCCCTCCACTTT
j_call: TRBJ2-7; d_call: .; clone_size: .; v_call: TRBV21-1; cdr3_length: 15; cdr3_aa: CASSKEEGSSYEQYF; cdr3_nt: TGTGCCAGCAGCAAAGAGGAGGGAAGCTCCTACGAGCAGTACTTC
j_call: TRBJ1-2; d_call: .; clone_size: .; v_call: TRBV29-1; cdr3_length: 13; cdr3_aa: CSAPSGTSGGYTF; cdr3_nt: TGCAGCGCCCCCTCAGGGACCTCGGGAGGCTACACCTTC
j_call: TRBJ1-3; d_call: .; clone_size: .; v_call: TRBV4-2; cdr3_length: 15; cdr3_aa: CASSQDEGTGNTIYF; cdr3_nt: TGTGCCAGCAGCCAAGATGAGGGAACTGGAAACACCATATATTTT
j_call: TRBJ1-1; d_call: .; clone_size: .; v_call: TRBV6-5; cdr3_length: 14; cdr3_aa: CASSQPPPGAEAFF; cdr3_nt: TGTGCCAGCAGTCAGCCCCCCCCCGGCGCTGAAGCTTTCTTT
j_call: TRBJ2-2; d_call: .; clone_size: .; v_call: TRBV7-3; cdr3_length: 14; cdr3_aa: CASSLRGGTGELFF; cdr3_nt: TGTGCCAGCAGCTTAAGAGGCGGCACCGGGGAGCTGTTTTTT
j_call: TRBJ2-1; d_call: .; clone_size: few; v_call: TRBV11-2; cdr3_length: 13; cdr3_aa: CASSLSRINEQFF; cdr3_nt: TGTGCCAGCAGCTTAAGCCGGATCAATGAGCAGTTCTTC
j_call: TRBJ1-2; d_call: .; clone_size: .; v_call: TRBV11-2; cdr3_length: 16; cdr3_aa: CASSFSGQWANYGYTF; cdr3_nt: TGTGCCAGCAGCTTTTCGGGGCAGTGGGCTAACTATGGCTACACCTTC
j_call: TRBJ1-2; d_call: TRBD1; clone_size: .; v_call: TRBV4-3; cdr3_length: 17; cdr3_aa: CASSQDPSGRGQLGYTF; cdr3_nt: TGCGCCAGCAGCCAAGATCCTTCGGGCAGGGGGCAATTGGGCTACACCTTC
j_call: TRBJ2-1; d_call: TRBD1; clone_size: .; v_call: TRBV5-1; cdr3_length: 17; cdr3_aa: CASSGQGVLLHYNEQFF; cdr3_nt: TGCGCCAGCAGCGGCCAGGGGGTGCTCCTTCATTACAATGAGCAGTTCTTC
j_call: TRBJ2-7; d_call: TRBD2; clone_size: .; v_call: TRBV7-2; cdr3_length: 13; cdr3_aa: CASSLALAGEQYF; cdr3_nt: TGTGCCAGCAGCTTAGCGCTAGCGGGTGAGCAGTACTTC
j_call: TRBJ1-6; d_call: .; clone_size: .; v_call: TRBV6-4; cdr3_length: 14; cdr3_aa: CASSVGQPNSPLHF; cdr3_nt: TGTGCCAGCAGTGTTGGACAGCCGAATTCACCCCTCCACTTT
j_call: TRBJ2-1; d_call: TRBD2; clone_size: .; v_call: TRBV29-1; cdr3_length: 14; cdr3_aa: CSVDVAGGPNEQFF; cdr3_nt: TGCAGCGTTGATGTAGCGGGGGGTCCTAATGAGCAGTTCTTC
j_call: TRBJ2-3; d_call: TRBD1; clone_size: .; v_call: TRBV7-2; cdr3_length: 17; cdr3_aa: CASSFYPPGQGKDTQYF; cdr3_nt: TGTGCCAGCAGCTTCTACCCACCGGGACAGGGGAAAGATACGCAGTATTTT
j_call: TRBJ1-4; d_call: .; clone_size: once; v_call: TRBV11-2; cdr3_length: 15; cdr3_aa: CASSTQGGKGEKLFF; cdr3_nt: TGTGCCAGCAGCACCCAAGGGGGTAAGGGTGAAAAACTGTTTTTT
j_call: TRBJ2-5; d_call: TRBD2; clone_size: .; v_call: TRBV6-5; cdr3_length: 16; cdr3_aa: CASSYGLAGAQETQYF; cdr3_nt: TGTGCCAGCAGTTACGGGTTAGCGGGGGCCCAAGAGACCCAGTACTTC
j_call: TRBJ2-2; d_call: TRBD2; clone_size: .; v_call: TRBV7-2; cdr3_length: 16; cdr3_aa: CASSLTLAGNTGELFF; cdr3_nt: TGTGCCAGCAGCTTAACGCTAGCGGGAAACACCGGGGAGCTGTTTTTT
j_call: TRBJ2-1; d_call: .; clone_size: .; v_call: TRBV6-5; cdr3_length: 16; cdr3_aa: CASSYLGGASYNEQFF; cdr3_nt: TGTGCCAGCAGTTACTTAGGGGGGGCCTCCTACAATGAGCAGTTCTTC
j_call: TRBJ2-1; d_call: .; clone_size: .; v_call: TRBV6-2/TRBV6-3; cdr3_length: 14; cdr3_aa: CASTPQGWVSKQFF; cdr3_nt: TGTGCCAGCACCCCCCAGGGCTGGGTCAGTAAGCAGTTCTTC
j_call: TRBJ2-7; d_call: .; clone_size: .; v_call: TRBV27; cdr3_length: 14; cdr3_aa: CASSSSGTMYEQYF; cdr3_nt: TGTGCCAGCAGTTCGTCCGGGACAATGTACGAGCAGTACTTC
j_call: TRBJ1-1; d_call: .; clone_size: few; v_call: TRBV19; cdr3_length: 14; cdr3_aa: CASTPGRGGTEAFF; cdr3_nt: TGTGCCAGTACCCCGGGGAGGGGTGGCACTGAAGCTTTCTTT
j_call: TRBJ1-6; d_call: TRBD1; clone_size: few; v_call: TRBV3-1/TRBV3-2; cdr3_length: 19; cdr3_aa: CASSTNRGIVGENNSPLHF; cdr3_nt: TGTGCCAGCAGCACAAACAGGGGGATCGTGGGGGAAAATAATTCACCCCTCCACTTT
j_call: TRBJ2-3; d_call: .; clone_size: .; v_call: TRBV6-5; cdr3_length: 14; cdr3_aa: CASIRWGLADTQYF; cdr3_nt: TGTGCCAGCATCAGGTGGGGGCTGGCAGATACGCAGTATTTT
j_call: TRBJ2-5; d_call: TRBD2; clone_size: .; v_call: TRBV3-1/TRBV3-2; cdr3_length: 17; cdr3_aa: CASSQDWSGLGSETQYF; cdr3_nt: TGTGCCAGCAGCCAAGATTGGTCGGGACTAGGATCAGAGACCCAGTACTTC